This T cell receptor beta chain was sequenced for a study of T cell changes during pregnancy in multiple sclerosis. The repertoire was sequenced with immunoSEQ multiplex PCR; TCRdb's copy has only in-frame clones and lacks some. The sample has approximately 36,000 clones; 85% to 90% are singletons. Germline V gene sequence: CDR1 WNHNN, CDR2 SYGVQD (reference sequence). The CDR3 has 15 amino acids. The V end was cut by 6 bases, the J end by 4 bases, with 18 bases between. The V gene is TRBV10-1, the J gene TRBJ1-1, with D tentatively TRBD1 (6 bases). This TCR was sampled from a female donor with multiple sclerosis, enrolled in a pregnancy study. The sequences come from CD8+ T cells from peripheral blood mononuclear cells, collected in the third trimester of pregnancy. In DNA, the CDR3 is TGCGCCAGCAGGAGGTGGGAACAGGGAACCACTGAAGCTTTCTTT. It translates to CASRRWEQGTTEAFF.